This T cell receptor beta chain appears in the sequencing data of a study of cytomegalovirus exposure and HLA in healthy donors. Study-level information: The approximately 120 validation repertoires matched the approximately 670 first-cohort repertoires in platform, a later analysis reported.

Whole-study findings and limits: Reportedly, diagnosis of cytomegalovirus status by the classifier showed high specificity and sensitivity. Investigators reported under 200 TCR beta chains as tied to cytomegalovirus.

CDR1 and CDR2 (germline): MNHEY, SVGAGI. V dropped 4 bases and J dropped 7; count of bases not matched to a gene: 6. The CDR3 runs to 13 residues. Clones were read by immunoSEQ multiplex PCR, and TCRdb kept only the in-frame ones, dropping some. The sample lists about 160,000 clones; 86% were seen once. On this clone itself: Its target is unknown.

These donors were members of the roughly 130-subject validation cohort, a group separate from the approximately 670-subject first cohort. The sequenced sample was PBMCs. This chain joins TRBV6-5 and TRBJ1-2, with 7 bases identical to TRBD1. The sequence derives from a woman aged 30 to 39 in good health and CMV-seronegative. The DNA of the CDR3 is TGTGCCAGCAGTTTCGTAACAGGGGCTGGCTACACCTTC. This encodes CASSFVTGAGYTF.